This entry concerns a single TCR beta chain. Its cognate antigen is unknown. This sample is part of a study of graft-versus-host responses after intestinal transplantation. In the study overall: Transplants given to recipients were multivisceral, liver-intestinal, or isolated intestinal.

Repertoires were generated with immunoSEQ multiplex PCR, while TCRdb's copy carries only in-frame clones and drops some. The repertoire holds about 86,000 clones, with 88% as singletons. The CDR3 spans 12 residues. V was clipped by 6 bases and J by 4 bases, with 9 bases between them. Per the germline V gene, CDR1 is PRHDT and CDR2 is FYEKMQ (reference sequence). The sample consisted of unstimulated CD4+ T cells sorted from spleen or lymph node cells, taken before transplant. This sequence originates from a human donor who was the organ donor for an intestinal transplant. V gene TRBV13 combines with J gene TRBJ1-1; possibly TRBD1 for D (6 bases). The chain's CDR3 is CASSFRGTEAFF. The DNA of the CDR3 is TGTGCCAGCAGTTTCAGGGGCACTGAAGCTTTCTTT. Full variable domain (remainder filled in from reference TRBV13 and TRBJ1-1): AAGVIQSPRHLIKEKRETATLKCYPIPRHDTVYWYQQGPGQDPQFLISFYEKMQSDKGSIPDRFSAQQFSDYHSELNMSSLELGDSALYFCASSFRGTEAFFGQGTRLTVV.